These 8 T cell receptor beta chains originate from one sample sequenced in a study of T cells in Graves' hyperthyroidism and ophthalmopathy. Researchers amplified the TCR beta CDR3 regions from RNA transcripts. HTBI primers were used for first-round RT-PCR of the TCR CDR3. TCRdb re-derived calls from the multiplex PCR reads in MiXCR, one entry per CDR3 protein. The sample comprises 350,000 to 450,000 distinct CDR3 sequences, more than 11% of which are singletons, and approximately 9.9% rests with the top ten. The sample consisted of blood. Every receptor here comes from an older woman with Graves' hyperthyroidism.

This clonotype was recorded many times. The V gene is TRBV24-1, the J gene TRBJ2-7; D perhaps matches TRBD1 (6 bases). The CDR3 is 15 amino acids. Per germline, CDR1 KGHDR and CDR2 SFDVKD. Trimming removed 2 bases from V and 5 bases from J, with 15 bases in between. CDR3 sequence (DNA): TGTGCCACCAGTGATTCCCAGGGGAAACTCCACGAGCAGTACTTC. Translating it yields CATSDSQGKLHEQYF.

The sample holds a few counts of this clonotype. This chain connects TRBV24-1 to TRBJ2-1, with a weak D call TRBD1 (5 bases). Trimming shortened V by 3 bases and J by 2 bases, and 13 bases separated the two germline ends. Germline V lookup: CDR1 KGHDR, CDR2 SFDVKD. The CDR3 is 16 amino acids. The DNA of the CDR3 is TGTGCCACCAGTGATCAAACAGGTGACACCTACAATGAGCAGTTCTTC. Amino acids: CATSDQTGDTYNEQFF.

This clonotype has a count of ten or more. J is TRBJ2-3 and V is TRBV10-3, with 7 bases matching TRBD1. This CDR3 contains 14 residues. Germline trimming cut 6 bases from V and 4 bases from J; bases unmatched to any gene: 7. CDR1 is ENHRY and CDR2 is SYGVKD in the germline V gene. CDR3 sequence: CAISRIQGADTQYF. CDR3 nucleotides: TGTGCCATCAGCCGAATCCAGGGGGCAGATACGCAGTATTTT.

This clonotype appeared many times. The chain couples TRBV3-1 to TRBJ2-1, with D unclear. Germline-derived CDR1 and CDR2 are LGHDT and YNNKEL (reference sequence). Trimming stripped 1 base from V and 8 bases from J, with 12 bases between. CDR3 size: 14 residues. For the CDR3, the DNA is TGTGCCAGCAGCCAAGGTACTGGGTACGATGAGCAGTTCTTC. It codes for CASSQGTGYDEQFF.

J is TRBJ1-1 and V is TRBV10-1, with 8 bases that match TRBD1. The germline CDR1 and CDR2 sequences are WNHNN and SYGVQD (reference sequence). The CDR3 totals 14 residues. Trimming took 5 bases from V and 4 from J; bases not matched to a gene: 6. CDR3 sequence reads: CASSRDRRGTEAFF. CDR3 DNA: TGCGCCAGCAGTCGGGACAGGCGGGGCACTGAAGCTTTCTTT.

This clonotype has only a few counts. This chain uses TRBV19 with TRBJ1-6; D gene uncertain. The CDR3 covers 12 residues. V lost 3 bases and J lost 7, with 4 bases in between. Germline CDR1 reads LNHDA; CDR2 reads SQIVND (reference sequence). The CDR3 spells CASSILNSPLHF. Written as DNA, the CDR3 is TGTGCCAGTAGTATTCTGAATTCACCCCTCCACTTT.

In its sample, this clonotype ranks as medium-sized (0.01 to 0.1%). The V gene is TRBV29-1, the J gene TRBJ1-2, with D maybe TRBD1 (5 bases). The germline CDR1 and CDR2 sequences are SQVTM and ANQGSEA. This CDR3 is 14 amino acids long. V was clipped by 4 bases and J by 10 bases, with 22 bases between them. The CDR3 region is CSVGGLGTAADYTF. The CDR3 region has the DNA TGCAGCGTTGGAGGGCTTGGGACGGCCGCCGACTACACCTTC. Based on the CDR3 plus reference TRBV29-1 and TRBJ1-2, the full variable domain is SAVISQKPSRDICQRGTSLTIQCQVDSQVTMMFWYRQQPGQSLTLIATANQGSEATYESGFVIDKFPISRPNLTFSTLTVSNMSPEDSSIYLCSVGGLGTAADYTFGSGTRLTVV.

This clonotype was seen repeatedly, ten times or more. At one end, the junction sequence differs from germline, possibly due to a read error. Written as DNA, the CDR3 is TGTGCCAGCAGCGTAAGGCAGGGGTCCTTCAATGAGCAGTTCTTC. Amino acid sequence: CASSVRQGSFNEQFF. This chain links TRBV9 with TRBJ2-1; perhaps TRBD1 as D (6 bases). CDR3 length equals 15 residues. Germline V CDR1 and CDR2: SGDLS, YYNGEE.